The T cell receptor beta chain under discussion was sequenced for a study of blood T cell repertoires in COVID-19. About the research overall: T cells, B-cell-depleted T cells, or PBMCs supplied cDNA or gDNA.

Germline trimming cut 4 bases from V and 5 bases from J; bases unmatched to any gene: 5. The CDR3 extends over 16 amino acids. Per the germline V gene, CDR1 is SGHDT and CDR2 is YYEEEE. The repertoire was sequenced with immunoSEQ multiplex PCR; TCRdb's copy has only in-frame clones and lacks some. The sample carries under 150,000 clones, around three quarters recorded once. The sample consisted of peripheral blood. V is TRBV5-6 and J is TRBJ2-2; TRBD2 matches at 13 bases. This TCR was recovered from a man aged 45-65 years with active or convalescent COVID-19. CDR3 nucleotide sequence: TGTGCCAGCAGCCCCGGACTAGCGGGAGAGACCGGGGAGCTGTTTTTT. Protein: CASSPGLAGETGELFF.